This is a list of T cell receptor beta chains from one sample in a study of cytomegalovirus exposure and HLA in healthy donors. Using immunoSEQ multiplex PCR, the repertoire was profiled, and TCRdb retains in-frame clones only, with some absent. The listing records more than 70,000 clones. Sequenced input: PBMCs. These receptors were taken from a woman aged 60-70 years in good health and CMV-seronegative. The CDR3 runs from the conserved cysteine through the conserved F or W. Each record gives: CDR3 length, D gene, J gene, V gene, CDR3 DNA, CDR3 protein. The D gene is left open where the match is weak.

len: 15; d_gene: .; j_gene: TRBJ1-1; v_gene: TRBV28; CDR3nt: TGTGCCAGCAGTTTATCTACGTTTCAGGAGGGTGAAGCTTTCTTT; CDR3aa: CASSLSTFQEGEAFF
len: 15; d_gene: .; j_gene: TRBJ2-7; v_gene: TRBV7-2; CDR3nt: TGTGCCAGCAGCTTAGCCTGGAGCCGTACCTACGAGCAGTACTTC; CDR3aa: CASSLAWSRTYEQYF
len: 12; d_gene: .; j_gene: TRBJ1-4; v_gene: TRBV29-1; CDR3nt: TGCAGCGTTGTACAGGGCAATGAAAAACTGTTTTTT; CDR3aa: CSVVQGNEKLFF
len: 15; d_gene: TRBD1; j_gene: TRBJ1-5; v_gene: TRBV19; CDR3nt: TGTGCCAGTAGGACAGGGCGAATTTTAAATCAGCCCCAGCATTTT; CDR3aa: CASRTGRILNQPQHF
len: 14; d_gene: TRBD2; j_gene: TRBJ2-3; v_gene: TRBV2; CDR3nt: TGTGCCACCCTGGGACTAGCGGTGTTCGATCGGGAGTATTTT; CDR3aa: CATLGLAVFDREYF
len: 16; d_gene: TRBD1; j_gene: TRBJ2-5; v_gene: TRBV7-2; CDR3nt: TGTGCCTGCAGCTTTTCCAGGACAGGGTTCCAAGAGACCCAGTACTTC; CDR3aa: CACSFSRTGFQETQYF
len: 15; d_gene: TRBD2; j_gene: TRBJ2-1; v_gene: TRBV5-4; CDR3nt: TGTGCCAGCAGCACGGACGGGACTAGTTACGATGAGCAGTTCTTC; CDR3aa: CASSTDGTSYDEQFF
len: 15; d_gene: TRBD1; j_gene: TRBJ1-2; v_gene: TRBV25-1; CDR3nt: TGTGCCAGCAGTGCTTCATCAAGGGGGCTCTATGGCTACACCTTC; CDR3aa: CASSASSRGLYGYTF
len: 16; d_gene: TRBD2; j_gene: TRBJ2-1; v_gene: TRBV11-1; CDR3nt: TGTGCCAGCAGCCTTGGGACTAGCGGGAGGTTAGGCGAGCAGTTCTTC; CDR3aa: CASSLGTSGRLGEQFF
len: 14; d_gene: .; j_gene: TRBJ1-1; v_gene: TRBV2; CDR3nt: TGTGCCAGCAACCTTAGAGGGGGACGGTTGCGAGCTTTCTTT; CDR3aa: CASNLRGGRLRAFF
len: 15; d_gene: TRBD1; j_gene: TRBJ2-7; v_gene: TRBV11-1; CDR3nt: TGTGCCAGCAGCCCCGGGACAGGGGGGAACTACGAGCAGTACTTC; CDR3aa: CASSPGTGGNYEQYF
len: 16; d_gene: TRBD2; j_gene: TRBJ2-1; v_gene: TRBV5-8; CDR3nt: TGTGCCAGCGTGCTGGGACTAGCGGGAGTTTCGGATGAGCAGTTCTTC; CDR3aa: CASVLGLAGVSDEQFF
len: 15; d_gene: .; j_gene: TRBJ2-3; v_gene: TRBV7-7; CDR3nt: TGTGCTAGCAGCCGGGACATCTCGGGCACAGATACGCAGTATTTT; CDR3aa: CASSRDISGTDTQYF
len: 13; d_gene: .; j_gene: TRBJ1-1; v_gene: TRBV27; CDR3nt: TGTGCCAGCAGTTTAACCCGGGACACTGAAGCTTTCTTT; CDR3aa: CASSLTRDTEAFF
len: 15; d_gene: TRBD2; j_gene: TRBJ2-1; v_gene: TRBV9; CDR3nt: TGTGCCAGCAGCGTAGGGGGTAGCGGGTGGAATGAGCAGTTCTTC; CDR3aa: CASSVGGSGWNEQFF
len: 14; d_gene: TRBD1; j_gene: TRBJ2-7; v_gene: TRBV27; CDR3nt: TGTGCCAGCAGCCCACGACAGGGCATAGCCGAGCAGTACTTC; CDR3aa: CASSPRQGIAEQYF
len: 14; d_gene: TRBD1; j_gene: TRBJ1-1; v_gene: TRBV5-1; CDR3nt: TGCGCCAGCAGCTCCAGGGGGATGAACACTGAAGCTTTCTTT; CDR3aa: CASSSRGMNTEAFF
len: 14; d_gene: .; j_gene: TRBJ1-3; v_gene: TRBV6-5; CDR3nt: TGTGCCAGCAGTGCAGGGATCTCTGGAAACACCATATATTTT; CDR3aa: CASSAGISGNTIYF
len: 15; d_gene: TRBD1; j_gene: TRBJ1-4; v_gene: TRBV7-2; CDR3nt: TGTGCCAGCAGCTCCCAGGGACAGATAAATGAAAAACTGTTTTTT; CDR3aa: CASSSQGQINEKLFF
len: 15; d_gene: TRBD1; j_gene: TRBJ2-5; v_gene: TRBV4-2; CDR3nt: TGTGCCAGCAGCCAGGGAGGACAGGGGTGGGAGACCCAGTACTTC; CDR3aa: CASSQGGQGWETQYF
len: 15; d_gene: TRBD2; j_gene: TRBJ2-7; v_gene: TRBV6-6; CDR3nt: TGTGCCAGCAGTTTTGGACTAGCGGATCTTTACGAGCAGTACTTC; CDR3aa: CASSFGLADLYEQYF
len: 13; d_gene: TRBD2; j_gene: TRBJ2-5; v_gene: TRBV28; CDR3nt: TGTGCCAGCAGTTTTAGCGGGAGCGAGACCCAGTACTTC; CDR3aa: CASSFSGSETQYF
len: 12; d_gene: TRBD2; j_gene: TRBJ2-1; v_gene: TRBV9; CDR3nt: TGTGCCAGCGGGGAGGGGTACAATGAGCAGTTCTTC; CDR3aa: CASGEGYNEQFF
len: 19; d_gene: .; j_gene: TRBJ1-1; v_gene: TRBV5-1; CDR3nt: TGCGCCAGCAGCTTGGAGGGGTGGGGGGGCCTCAGATCCAACACTGAAGCTTTCTTT; CDR3aa: CASSLEGWGGLRSNTEAFF
len: 13; d_gene: .; j_gene: TRBJ1-2; v_gene: TRBV7-9; CDR3nt: TGTGCCAGCAGCTTAGTGGGGAGCTATGGCTACACCTTC; CDR3aa: CASSLVGSYGYTF
len: 17; d_gene: .; j_gene: TRBJ1-5; v_gene: TRBV19; CDR3nt: TGTGCCAGTAGTATCGTGGTCAGGTTTCGTAGCAATCAGCCCCAGCATTTT; CDR3aa: CASSIVVRFRSNQPQHF
len: 17; d_gene: TRBD2; j_gene: TRBJ2-2; v_gene: TRBV2; CDR3nt: TGTGCCAGCAGTCCTTATAGCGGGAGTCGAAGGGCCGGGGAGCTGTTTTTT; CDR3aa: CASSPYSGSRRAGELFF
len: 13; d_gene: .; j_gene: TRBJ1-2; v_gene: TRBV14; CDR3nt: TGTGCCAGCTCCCAATCAGGGGCTGACGGCTACACCTTC; CDR3aa: CASSQSGADGYTF
len: 15; d_gene: .; j_gene: TRBJ1-2; v_gene: TRBV7-9; CDR3nt: TGTGCCAGCAGCGATCCCAGACAGGCGCCGTATGGCTACACCTTC; CDR3aa: CASSDPRQAPYGYTF
len: 14; d_gene: .; j_gene: TRBJ2-5; v_gene: TRBV19; CDR3nt: TGTGCCAGTAGTCCCCTCGTACAGCAAGAGACCCAGTACTTC; CDR3aa: CASSPLVQQETQYF
len: 17; d_gene: .; j_gene: TRBJ2-7; v_gene: TRBV7-8; CDR3nt: TGTGCCAGCAGCTTCGTGGGGACAAATAATTCCCCCTACGAGCAGTACTTC; CDR3aa: CASSFVGTNNSPYEQYF
len: 16; d_gene: .; j_gene: TRBJ2-7; v_gene: TRBV6-5; CDR3nt: TGTGCCAGCAGTTATTCCGGCCCTCCAGTGGGGCACGAGCAGTACTTC; CDR3aa: CASSYSGPPVGHEQYF
len: 14; d_gene: TRBD1; j_gene: TRBJ1-1; v_gene: TRBV19; CDR3nt: TGTGCCAGTAGTATAGCTATCGGACAGGGAGGCGCTTTCTTT; CDR3aa: CASSIAIGQGGAFF
len: 17; d_gene: TRBD2; j_gene: TRBJ2-2; v_gene: TRBV5-1; CDR3nt: TGCGCCAGCAGCTTGGATTTTGCGGGAGGGCAAGCCGGGGAGCTGTTTTTT; CDR3aa: CASSLDFAGGQAGELFF
len: 15; d_gene: TRBD2; j_gene: TRBJ2-7; v_gene: TRBV2; CDR3nt: TGTGCCAGCAGTGCGCAGCCTAGCGGGTCCTACGAGCAGTACTTC; CDR3aa: CASSAQPSGSYEQYF
len: 14; d_gene: .; j_gene: TRBJ2-5; v_gene: TRBV7-3; CDR3nt: TGTGCCAGCAGCTCGAACGGGGGATACGAGACCCAGTACTTC; CDR3aa: CASSSNGGYETQYF
len: 18; d_gene: TRBD1; j_gene: TRBJ1-2; v_gene: TRBV5-1; CDR3nt: TGCGCCAGCAACCCGGCCCGACAGGGGGTCTTATCTAACTATGGCTACACCTTC; CDR3aa: CASNPARQGVLSNYGYTF
len: 15; d_gene: TRBD1; j_gene: TRBJ1-4; v_gene: TRBV12-5; CDR3nt: TGTGCTAGTGGTTCCCGGGACAGGGCAAATGAAAAACTGTTTTTT; CDR3aa: CASGSRDRANEKLFF
len: 15; d_gene: .; j_gene: TRBJ2-7; v_gene: TRBV2; CDR3nt: TGTGCCAGCAGTGCGTCCCCAGCGGCCTCCTACGAGCAGTACTTC; CDR3aa: CASSASPAASYEQYF
len: 19; d_gene: .; j_gene: TRBJ2-1; v_gene: TRBV7-9; CDR3nt: TGTGCCAGCAGCACAACCTATGGACATCCGGGACTTCCCCTAAATGAGCAGTTCTTC; CDR3aa: CASSTTYGHPGLPLNEQFF
len: 16; d_gene: .; j_gene: TRBJ1-3; v_gene: TRBV7-9; CDR3nt: TGTGCCAGCAGCGATAGGGGCGGGAACTCTGGAAACACCATATATTTT; CDR3aa: CASSDRGGNSGNTIYF